This T cell receptor (beta chain) was recovered during a study of blood T cells in healthy people across ages. This clonotype was observed at least ten times. Combining a sample-barcoded 5' primer with a J-beta primer mix, a second PCR ran for roughly 6 to 12 cycles. TCRdb itself ran the 5' RACE reads through MiXCR, one entry per CDR3 protein. The profile shows about 1,400,000 distinct CDR3 sequences, approximately 40% of them singletons. The CDR3 length is 16 residues. Looked up from germline, CDR1 is SGHDT and CDR2 is YYEEEE. Trimming left V 0 bases short and J 7 bases short, with 17 bases between. Sequenced sample: blood. This TCR was recovered from a woman under 30 in good health. The chain has TRBV5-6 and TRBJ2-1, with D possibly TRBD2 on 6 matching bases. CDR3 sequence (DNA): TGTGCCAGCAGCTTGGTGGGTAGCGGAGCCAATAATGAGCAGTTCTTC. The encoded protein is CASSLVGSGANNEQFF.